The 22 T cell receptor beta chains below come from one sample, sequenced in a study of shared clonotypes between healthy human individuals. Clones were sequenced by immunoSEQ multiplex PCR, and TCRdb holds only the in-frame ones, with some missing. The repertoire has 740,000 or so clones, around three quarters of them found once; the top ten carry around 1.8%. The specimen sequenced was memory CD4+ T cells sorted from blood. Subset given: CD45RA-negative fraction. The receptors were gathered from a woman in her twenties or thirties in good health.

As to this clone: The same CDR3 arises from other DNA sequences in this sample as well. Here the CDR3 DNA reads TGTGCCAGCAGTCCCGGACAGGGGACCTACGAGCAGTACTTC. Its protein is CASSPGQGTYEQYF. This rearrangement joins TRBV7-9 to TRBJ2-7; 9 nucleotides match TRBD1. The CDR3 totals 14 residues. The V gene end was trimmed by 6 bases and the J gene end by 2 bases; junction bases not matched to a gene: 5. Germline CDR1 and CDR2: SEHNR and FQNEAQ (reference sequence).

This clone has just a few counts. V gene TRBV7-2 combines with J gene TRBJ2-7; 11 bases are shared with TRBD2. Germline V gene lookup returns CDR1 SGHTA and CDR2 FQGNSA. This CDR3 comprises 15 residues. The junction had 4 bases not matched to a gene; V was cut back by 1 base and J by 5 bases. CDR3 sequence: CASSLGTSGRNEQYF. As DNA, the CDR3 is TGTGCCAGCAGCTTAGGGACTAGCGGGCGGAACGAGCAGTACTTC.

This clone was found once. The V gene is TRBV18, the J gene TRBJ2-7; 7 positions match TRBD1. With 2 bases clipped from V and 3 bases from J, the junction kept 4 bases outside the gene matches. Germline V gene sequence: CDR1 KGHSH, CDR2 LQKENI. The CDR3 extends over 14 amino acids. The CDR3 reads CASSPGTADYEQYF. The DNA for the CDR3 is TGTGCCAGCTCACCAGGGACAGCAGACTACGAGCAGTACTTC.

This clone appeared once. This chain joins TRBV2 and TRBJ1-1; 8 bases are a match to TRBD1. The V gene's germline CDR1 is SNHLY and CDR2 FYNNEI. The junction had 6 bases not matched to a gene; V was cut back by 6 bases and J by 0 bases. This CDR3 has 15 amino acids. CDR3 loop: CASSEQGGVNTEAFF. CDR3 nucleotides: TGTGCCAGCAGCGAACAGGGGGGAGTGAACACTGAAGCTTTCTTT.

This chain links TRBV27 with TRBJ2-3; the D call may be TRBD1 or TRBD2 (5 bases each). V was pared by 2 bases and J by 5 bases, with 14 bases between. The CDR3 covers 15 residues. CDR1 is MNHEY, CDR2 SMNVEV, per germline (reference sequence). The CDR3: CASSLGMGVGDTQYF. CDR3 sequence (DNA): TGTGCCAGCAGTTTAGGGATGGGGGTCGGAGATACGCAGTATTTT.

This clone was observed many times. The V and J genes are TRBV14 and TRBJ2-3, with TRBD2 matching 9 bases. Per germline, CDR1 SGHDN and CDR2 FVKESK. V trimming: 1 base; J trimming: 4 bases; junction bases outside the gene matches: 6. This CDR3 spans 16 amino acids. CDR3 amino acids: CASSQVPSGIPDTQYF. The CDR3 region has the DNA TGTGCCAGCAGCCAAGTCCCTAGCGGGATCCCAGATACGCAGTATTTT. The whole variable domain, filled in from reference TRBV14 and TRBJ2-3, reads EAGVTQFPSHSVIEKGQTVTLRCDPISGHDNLYWYRRVMGKEIKFLLHFVKESKQDESGMPNNRFLAERTGGTYSTLKVQPAELEDSGVYFCASSQVPSGIPDTQYFGPGTRLTVL.

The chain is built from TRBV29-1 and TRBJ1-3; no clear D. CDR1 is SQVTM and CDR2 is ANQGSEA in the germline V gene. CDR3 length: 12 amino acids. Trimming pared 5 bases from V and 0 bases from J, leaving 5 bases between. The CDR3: CSVWSSGNTIYF. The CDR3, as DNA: TGCAGCGTTTGGTCCTCTGGAAACACCATATATTTT.

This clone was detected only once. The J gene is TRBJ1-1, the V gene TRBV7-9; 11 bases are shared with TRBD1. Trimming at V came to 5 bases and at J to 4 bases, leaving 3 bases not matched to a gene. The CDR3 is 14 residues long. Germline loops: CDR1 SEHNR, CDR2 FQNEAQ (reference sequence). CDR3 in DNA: TGTGCCAGCAGCCAGGGGACAGGGGGCACTGAAGCTTTCTTT. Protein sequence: CASSQGTGGTEAFF.

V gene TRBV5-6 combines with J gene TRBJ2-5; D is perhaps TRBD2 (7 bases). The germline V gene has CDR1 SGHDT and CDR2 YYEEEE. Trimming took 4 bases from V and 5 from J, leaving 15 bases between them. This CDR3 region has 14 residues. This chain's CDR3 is CASSSSEGGETQYF. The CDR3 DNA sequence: TGTGCCAGCAGCAGCTCAGAGGGGGGGGAGACCCAGTACTTC.

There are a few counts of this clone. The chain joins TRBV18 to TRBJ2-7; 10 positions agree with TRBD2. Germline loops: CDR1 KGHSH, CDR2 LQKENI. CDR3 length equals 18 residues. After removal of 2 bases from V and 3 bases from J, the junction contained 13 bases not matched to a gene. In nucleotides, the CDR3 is TGTGCCAGCTCACCAATCCCCGCTAGCGGGAGAGGGGGCTACGAGCAGTACTTC. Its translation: CASSPIPASGRGGYEQYF.

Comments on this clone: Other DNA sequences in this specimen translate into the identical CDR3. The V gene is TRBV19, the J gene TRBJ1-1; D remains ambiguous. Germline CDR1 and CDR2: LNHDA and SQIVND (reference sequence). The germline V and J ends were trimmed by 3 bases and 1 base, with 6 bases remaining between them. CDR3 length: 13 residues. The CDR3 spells CASSMGGNTEAFF. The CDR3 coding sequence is TGTGCCAGTAGTATGGGAGGGAACACTGAAGCTTTCTTT.

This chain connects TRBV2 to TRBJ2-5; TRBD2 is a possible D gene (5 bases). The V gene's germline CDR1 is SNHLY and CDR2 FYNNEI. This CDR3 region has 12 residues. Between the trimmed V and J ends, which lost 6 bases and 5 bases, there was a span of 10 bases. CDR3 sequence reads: CASRRVSETQYF. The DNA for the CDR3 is TGTGCCAGCAGGAGGGTTTCGGAGACCCAGTACTTC.

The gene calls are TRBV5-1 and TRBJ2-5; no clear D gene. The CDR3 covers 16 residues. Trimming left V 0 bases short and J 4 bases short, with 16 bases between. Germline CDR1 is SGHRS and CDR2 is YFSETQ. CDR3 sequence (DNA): TGCGCCAGCAGCTTGGCTAGGTACAGTAATAGAGAGACCCAGTACTTC. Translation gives CASSLARYSNRETQYF.

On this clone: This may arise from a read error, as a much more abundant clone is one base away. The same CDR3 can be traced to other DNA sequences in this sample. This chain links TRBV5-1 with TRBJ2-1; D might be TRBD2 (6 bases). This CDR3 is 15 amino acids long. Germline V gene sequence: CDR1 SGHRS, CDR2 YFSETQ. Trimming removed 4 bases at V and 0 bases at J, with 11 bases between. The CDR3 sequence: CASSGDSSSYNEQFF. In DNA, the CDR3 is TGCGCCAGCAGCGGGGACTCCAGCTCCTACAATGAGCAGTTCTTC.

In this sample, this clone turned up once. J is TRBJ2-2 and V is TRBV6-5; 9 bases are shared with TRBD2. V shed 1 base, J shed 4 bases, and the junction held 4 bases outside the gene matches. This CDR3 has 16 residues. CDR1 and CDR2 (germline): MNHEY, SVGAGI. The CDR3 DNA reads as TGTGCCAGCAGTTACTTAGCGGGAGTCTCCACCGGGGAGCTGTTTTTT. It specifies CASSYLAGVSTGELFF.

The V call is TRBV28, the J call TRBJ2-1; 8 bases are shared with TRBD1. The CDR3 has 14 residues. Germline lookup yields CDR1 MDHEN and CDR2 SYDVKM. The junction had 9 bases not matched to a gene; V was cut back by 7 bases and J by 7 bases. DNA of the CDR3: TGTGCCAGCACGCCGGACAGGGTATGGAATGAGCAGTTCTTC. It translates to CASTPDRVWNEQFF.

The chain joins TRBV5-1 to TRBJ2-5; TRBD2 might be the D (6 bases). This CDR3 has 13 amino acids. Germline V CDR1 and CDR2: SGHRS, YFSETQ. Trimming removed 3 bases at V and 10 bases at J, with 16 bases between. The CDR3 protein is CASSSPGARDQYF. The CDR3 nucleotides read TGCGCCAGCAGCTCCCCGGGAGCCAGAGACCAGTACTTC.

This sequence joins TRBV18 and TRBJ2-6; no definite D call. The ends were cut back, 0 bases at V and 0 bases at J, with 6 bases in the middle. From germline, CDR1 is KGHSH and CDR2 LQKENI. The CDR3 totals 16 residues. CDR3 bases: TGTGCCAGCTCACCACCCGGGTTCTCTGGGGCCAACGTCCTGACTTTC. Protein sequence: CASSPPGFSGANVLTF.

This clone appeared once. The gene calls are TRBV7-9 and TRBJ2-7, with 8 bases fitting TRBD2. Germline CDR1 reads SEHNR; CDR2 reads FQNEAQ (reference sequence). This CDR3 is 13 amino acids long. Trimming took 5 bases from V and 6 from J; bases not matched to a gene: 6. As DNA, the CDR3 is TGTGCCAGCAGCGGGGGGACTAGGGTCGAGCAGTACTTC. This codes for CASSGGTRVEQYF.

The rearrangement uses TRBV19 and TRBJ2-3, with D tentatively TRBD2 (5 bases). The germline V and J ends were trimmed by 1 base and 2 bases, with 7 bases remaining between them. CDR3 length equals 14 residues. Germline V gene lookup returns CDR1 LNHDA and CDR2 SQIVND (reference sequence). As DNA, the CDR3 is TGTGCCAGTAGTATAGCGGGGTTCACAGATACGCAGTATTTT. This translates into CASSIAGFTDTQYF.

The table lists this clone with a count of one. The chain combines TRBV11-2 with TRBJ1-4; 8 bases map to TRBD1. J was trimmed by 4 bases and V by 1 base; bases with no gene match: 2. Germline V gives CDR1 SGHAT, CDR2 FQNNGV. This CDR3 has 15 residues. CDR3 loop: CASSLGQGINEKLFF. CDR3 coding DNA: TGTGCCAGCAGCTTAGGACAGGGGATTAATGAAAAACTGTTTTTT.

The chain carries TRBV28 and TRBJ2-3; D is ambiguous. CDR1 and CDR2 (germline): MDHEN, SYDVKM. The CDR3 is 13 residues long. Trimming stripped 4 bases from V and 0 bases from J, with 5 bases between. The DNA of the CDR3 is TGTGCCAGCAGTTCAGGTAGCACAGATACGCAGTATTTT. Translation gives CASSSGSTDTQYF.